A selection of T cell receptor beta chains follows, all from one sample in a study of cytomegalovirus exposure and HLA in healthy donors. Data came from immunoSEQ multiplex PCR; TCRdb stores just in-frame clones and leaves some out. The top ten clones hold about 1.2% of a sample with about 240,000 clones, 75% to 90% of them seen once. The sample comprised PBMCs. The source of these receptors is a woman in her thirties in good health and CMV-seropositive. CDR3s include the opening cysteine and the closing phenylalanine or tryptophan. The order of the fields is J gene, D gene, clone size, CDR3 length, V gene, CDR3 protein, CDR3 DNA. The D gene is left open where the match is weak. Only some rows state a clone size, as once, few, many or a class for expanded clones.

>TRBJ2-7|.|.|16|TRBV4-1
CASSQEIYRRNYEQYF
TGCGCCAGCAGCCAAGAAATATACAGAAGAAATTACGAGCAGTACTTC
>TRBJ2-2|.|.|16|TRBV19
CASSIRPGGRTGELFF
TGTGCCAGTAGTATCCGCCCCGGGGGGCGAACCGGGGAGCTGTTTTTT
>TRBJ1-1|TRBD1|.|15|TRBV28
CASSFPGQGNTEAFF
TGTGCCAGCAGTTTCCCGGGACAGGGGAACACTGAAGCTTTCTTT
>TRBJ2-5|.|.|16|TRBV7-9
CASSLDGPGTQETQYF
TGTGCCAGCAGCTTGGACGGGCCAGGGACTCAAGAGACCCAGTACTTC
>TRBJ1-2|.|.|14|TRBV5-4
CASSGGPWDYGYTF
TGTGCCAGCTCGGGGGGGCCTTGGGACTATGGCTACACCTTC
>TRBJ1-1|TRBD1|.|15|TRBV30
CAWMGQGEGNTEAFF
TGTGCCTGGATGGGGCAGGGGGAAGGAAACACTGAAGCTTTCTTT
>TRBJ2-3|.|.|15|TRBV2
CASSETLTSTDTQYF
TGTGCCAGCAGTGAAACCCTGACAAGCACAGATACGCAGTATTTT
>TRBJ1-1|.|.|14|TRBV4-1
CASSQVTVGTEAFF
TGCGCCAGCAGCCAAGTCACAGTCGGCACTGAAGCTTTCTTT
>TRBJ2-3|.|.|17|TRBV2
CARQIGQTLSSTDTQYF
TGTGCCAGACAAATAGGACAGACACTTTCTAGCACAGATACGCAGTATTTT
>TRBJ1-2|TRBD1|.|14|TRBV28
CASSFSGGNYGYTF
TGTGCCAGCAGTTTCTCAGGGGGCAACTATGGCTACACCTTC
>TRBJ2-2|TRBD2|few|14|TRBV7-9
CASVSGRVTGELFF
TGTGCCAGCGTAAGCGGGAGGGTCACCGGGGAGCTGTTTTTT
>TRBJ1-2|.|.|16|TRBV4-1
CASSQDLGRANYGYTF
TGCGCCAGCAGCCAAGATTTGGGCAGGGCTAACTATGGCTACACCTTC
>TRBJ1-3|.|.|12|TRBV29-1
CSVNSGGNTIYF
TGCAGCGTTAACTCCGGGGGAAACACCATATATTTT
>TRBJ2-5|.|.|14|TRBV18
CASSELARGETQYF
TGTGCCAGCTCCGAGCTAGCCCGCGGGGAGACCCAGTACTTC
>TRBJ2-7|.|.|11|TRBV6-5
CASRYGTEQYF
TGTGCCAGCAGGTACGGGACAGAGCAGTACTTC
>TRBJ1-1|TRBD1|.|13|TRBV6-1
CASSATGGTEAFF
TGTGCCAGCAGTGCAACAGGGGGCACTGAAGCTTTCTTT
>TRBJ1-1|.|.|14|TRBV18
CASSPPSGDTEAFF
TGTGCCAGCTCACCACCTTCGGGGGACACTGAAGCTTTCTTT
>TRBJ2-7|TRBD1|.|13|TRBV30
CAWSETGSYEQYF
TGTGCCTGGAGTGAGACAGGGAGCTACGAGCAGTACTTC
>TRBJ1-1|.|.|14|TRBV7-8
CASSLGGSLTEAFF
TGTGCCAGCAGCTTAGGCGGGAGTCTCACTGAAGCTTTCTTT
>TRBJ2-2|.|.|12|TRBV13
CASSFRAGELFF
TGTGCCAGCAGCTTTCGAGCCGGGGAGCTGTTTTTT
>TRBJ2-7|TRBD2|few|16|TRBV5-1
CASSLVGGLAGVEQYF
TGCGCCAGCAGCTTGGTGGGGGGACTAGCGGGAGTCGAGCAGTACTTC
>TRBJ2-3|TRBD1|.|17|TRBV4-2
CASSLSPGTGVEDTQYF
TGTGCCAGCAGCCTCAGCCCTGGGACAGGGGTTGAGGATACGCAGTATTTT
>TRBJ1-2|.|.|14|TRBV6-1
CASREWNANYGYTF
TGTGCCAGCAGGGAGTGGAACGCTAACTATGGCTACACCTTC
>TRBJ2-5|TRBD2|.|15|TRBV11-3
CASSLGLAGQETQYF
TGTGCCAGCAGCTTAGGGCTAGCGGGGCAAGAGACCCAGTACTTC
>TRBJ2-7|.|.|10|TRBV2
CASIAYEQYF
TGTGCCAGTATTGCCTACGAGCAGTACTTC
>TRBJ1-1|TRBD1|.|14|TRBV30
CAWRGDSWSTEAFF
TGTGCCTGGAGGGGGGACAGTTGGAGCACTGAAGCTTTCTTT
>TRBJ1-5|.|.|14|TRBV5-4
CASSLDGEGQPQHF
TGTGCCAGCAGCCTGGACGGGGAGGGGCAGCCCCAGCATTTT
>TRBJ1-1|.|.|14|TRBV6-6
CASSYAGANYEAFF
TGTGCCAGCAGTTATGCAGGGGCGAACTATGAAGCTTTCTTT
>TRBJ2-3|.|once|14|TRBV28
CASSWTVSTDTQYF
TGTGCCAGCAGTTGGACAGTTAGCACAGATACGCAGTATTTT
>TRBJ1-5|.|once|14|TRBV2
CASNIRGDNQPQHF
TGTGCCAGCAATATCAGGGGTGACAATCAGCCCCAGCATTTT
>TRBJ2-7|.|.|16|TRBV6-1
CASSETPLISSYEQYF
TGTGCCAGCAGTGAAACCCCCTTAATTAGCTCCTACGAGCAGTACTTC
>TRBJ2-7|TRBD1|.|15|TRBV19
CASSLDRGPFYEQYF
TGTGCCAGTAGCCTTGACAGGGGGCCGTTCTACGAGCAGTACTTC
>TRBJ2-7|.|.|14|TRBV19
CASSSGTEAYEQYF
TGTGCCAGTAGTAGCGGGACAGAGGCCTACGAGCAGTACTTC